Listed below are T cell receptor beta chains from one sample, sequenced in a study of blood T cells in healthy people across ages. TCRdb processed the 5' RACE reads anew with MiXCR; each CDR3 protein has one entry. The table lists 1.5 million to 2 million distinct CDR3 sequences, 49% of them singletons, with roughly 2.1% in the top ten. The sequencing input was blood. The receptors originated from a woman between 35 and 50 years old in good health. CDR3s include the opening cysteine and the closing phenylalanine or tryptophan. The order of the fields is V gene, D gene, J gene, clone size, CDR3 DNA, CDR3 protein. The D gene is left open where the match is weak. A clone size is listed for some rows: how often the clone was seen (once, few, many), or a class if it is expanded.

V gene: TRBV7-9
D gene: .
J gene: TRBJ1-2
clone size: few
CDR3 DNA: TGTGCCAGCAGCTCACAGGGATCCTCTAACTATGGCTACACCTTC
CDR3 protein: CASSSQGSSNYGYTF

V gene: TRBV2
D gene: TRBD1
J gene: TRBJ1-2
clone size: few
CDR3 DNA: TGTGCCAGCAGTGAAGCCGGGGGACAGGGGGCGGAAGGCTACACCTTC
CDR3 protein: CASSEAGGQGAEGYTF

V gene: TRBV25-1
D gene: .
J gene: TRBJ1-2
clone size: .
CDR3 DNA: TGTGCCAGCAGTGAATTGTTGAACTATGGCTACACCTTC
CDR3 protein: CASSELLNYGYTF

V gene: TRBV4-1
D gene: .
J gene: TRBJ1-6
clone size: .
CDR3 DNA: TGCGCCAGCAGCCAAGAAGGGGGGGCAGGGATTTCACCCCTCCACTTT
CDR3 protein: CASSQEGGAGISPLHF

V gene: TRBV24-1
D gene: .
J gene: TRBJ2-1
clone size: .
CDR3 DNA: TGTGCCACCAGTGACTCAGGGCTTGTGCAGTTCTTC
CDR3 protein: CATSDSGLVQFF

V gene: TRBV7-2
D gene: .
J gene: TRBJ2-3
clone size: .
CDR3 DNA: TGTGCCAGCAACTTAGCAGGCACCACAGATACGCAGTATTTT
CDR3 protein: CASNLAGTTDTQYF

V gene: TRBV27
D gene: .
J gene: TRBJ2-3
clone size: .
CDR3 DNA: TGTGCCAGCAGTTTTAAAGCCCCTAGCACAGATACGCAGTATTTT
CDR3 protein: CASSFKAPSTDTQYF

V gene: TRBV20-1
D gene: TRBD2
J gene: TRBJ2-1
clone size: .
CDR3 DNA: TGCAGTGCTCAAAATCCGGGACTATTATATTTTGAGCAGTTCTTC
CDR3 protein: CSAQNPGLLYFEQFF

V gene: TRBV4-1
D gene: .
J gene: TRBJ2-7
clone size: few
CDR3 DNA: TGCGCCAGCAGCCAAGAGGGGGCCAGCTTCTACGAGCAGTACTTC
CDR3 protein: CASSQEGASFYEQYF

V gene: TRBV20-1
D gene: .
J gene: TRBJ1-5
clone size: .
CDR3 DNA: TGCAGTGCTAGCCTAGGCGGCAGCCATCAGCCCCAGCATTTT
CDR3 protein: CSASLGGSHQPQHF

V gene: TRBV7-2
D gene: TRBD1
J gene: TRBJ2-7
clone size: .
CDR3 DNA: TGTGCCAGCAGCCGTACTTTGTCGGCCGCCGGGACAGGGAACCACGAGCAGTACTTC
CDR3 protein: CASSRTLSAAGTGNHEQYF

V gene: TRBV28
D gene: .
J gene: TRBJ2-3
clone size: few
CDR3 DNA: TGTGCCAGCAGTTTCCCTCAGGGTACTAGCACAGATACGCAGTATTTT
CDR3 protein: CASSFPQGTSTDTQYF

V gene: TRBV7-2
D gene: TRBD2
J gene: TRBJ2-1
clone size: .
CDR3 DNA: TGTGCCAGCAGCACCTTACTAGCGGGGGGGAATGAGCAGTTCTTC
CDR3 protein: CASSTLLAGGNEQFF

V gene: TRBV6-2/TRBV6-3
D gene: TRBD1
J gene: TRBJ2-4
clone size: few
CDR3 DNA: TGTGCCAGCAGAGGACAGGGGAGTCATTATTTAGCCAAAAACATTCAGTACTTC
CDR3 protein: CASRGQGSHYLAKNIQYF

V gene: TRBV7-2
D gene: .
J gene: TRBJ2-5
clone size: .
CDR3 DNA: TGTGCCAGCAGCTCCAACCGGGCCCTCGGGGAGACCCAGTACTTC
CDR3 protein: CASSSNRALGETQYF

V gene: TRBV7-9
D gene: TRBD1
J gene: TRBJ1-4
clone size: few
CDR3 DNA: TGTGCCAGCAGCTTAGGCTGGACAGGGTATGGAAAACTGTTTTTT
CDR3 protein: CASSLGWTGYGKLFF

V gene: TRBV27
D gene: TRBD1
J gene: TRBJ2-5
clone size: few
CDR3 DNA: TGTGCCAGCAAACGGACAGGTATACAAGAGACCCAGTACTTC
CDR3 protein: CASKRTGIQETQYF

V gene: TRBV10-3
D gene: .
J gene: TRBJ1-2
clone size: few
CDR3 DNA: TGTGCCATCACTGCTTCAGTGGGGTATGGCTACACCTTC
CDR3 protein: CAITASVGYGYTF

V gene: TRBV6-2/TRBV6-3
D gene: .
J gene: TRBJ2-1
clone size: .
CDR3 DNA: TGTGCCAGCAGCCTACTGAAGGCTGGGGCTGAGCAGTTCTTC
CDR3 protein: CASSLLKAGAEQFF

V gene: TRBV6-1
D gene: .
J gene: TRBJ2-5
clone size: .
CDR3 DNA: TGTGCCAGCAGTGAAGATCGGTATAGGGGTCTCGGGGCTTCCCAGTACTTC
CDR3 protein: CASSEDRYRGLGASQYF

V gene: TRBV7-2
D gene: .
J gene: TRBJ1-6
clone size: .
CDR3 DNA: TGTGCCAGCACCCTCGACAGTTCTTATTCACCCCTCCACTTT
CDR3 protein: CASTLDSSYSPLHF

V gene: TRBV5-1
D gene: .
J gene: TRBJ1-2
clone size: few
CDR3 DNA: TGCGCCAGCAGCTTGCCGACCCCAGGGGAGGGCTACACCTTC
CDR3 protein: CASSLPTPGEGYTF

V gene: TRBV4-1
D gene: TRBD2
J gene: TRBJ2-3
clone size: few
CDR3 DNA: TGCGCCAGCAGCCAAGATCTTCGACTAGCGGGGGGGTCCAGCACAGATACGCAGTATTTT
CDR3 protein: CASSQDLRLAGGSSTDTQYF

V gene: TRBV4-2
D gene: TRBD2
J gene: TRBJ2-1
clone size: few
CDR3 DNA: TGTGCCAGCAGCGGACGGACTAGCGGGCGAAACAATGAGCAGTTCTTC
CDR3 protein: CASSGRTSGRNNEQFF

V gene: TRBV7-2
D gene: TRBD2
J gene: TRBJ2-5
clone size: .
CDR3 DNA: TGTGCCAGCAGCCTGAAGCCGACTAGCTACGAAGAGACCCAGTACTTC
CDR3 protein: CASSLKPTSYEETQYF

V gene: TRBV7-2
D gene: .
J gene: TRBJ1-1
clone size: .
CDR3 DNA: TGTGCCAGCAGCACCGGACGGACGAACACTGAAGCTTTCTTT
CDR3 protein: CASSTGRTNTEAFF

V gene: TRBV12-3/TRBV12-4
D gene: .
J gene: TRBJ1-5
clone size: .
CDR3 DNA: TGTGCCAGCAGTTCCCGACAGGATGATCAGCCCCAGCATTTT
CDR3 protein: CASSSRQDDQPQHF

V gene: TRBV12-3/TRBV12-4
D gene: TRBD1
J gene: TRBJ2-7
clone size: .
CDR3 DNA: TGTGCCAGCAGTTTCCGGGACAGCCGGGTCTACGAGCAGTACTTC
CDR3 protein: CASSFRDSRVYEQYF

V gene: TRBV4-3
D gene: .
J gene: TRBJ2-7
clone size: .
CDR3 DNA: TGCGCCAGCAGCCAAGAATTTGGTAGGGGTGTTTTACAGCAGTACTTC
CDR3 protein: CASSQEFGRGVLQQYF

V gene: TRBV5-1
D gene: .
J gene: TRBJ1-2
clone size: .
CDR3 DNA: TGCGCCAGCAGCCCGGAGCGTGGTGGCTACACCTTC
CDR3 protein: CASSPERGGYTF

V gene: TRBV12-3/TRBV12-4
D gene: TRBD1
J gene: TRBJ1-5
clone size: .
CDR3 DNA: TGTGCCAGCAGTCCAGAGGGACAGCCAAATCAGCCCCAGCATTTT
CDR3 protein: CASSPEGQPNQPQHF

V gene: TRBV5-1
D gene: TRBD2
J gene: TRBJ2-1
clone size: .
CDR3 DNA: TGCGCCAGCAGCTCGAAAACTAGCGGGGGGATGGATGAGGAGTTCTTC
CDR3 protein: CASSSKTSGGMDEEFF

V gene: TRBV6-5
D gene: .
J gene: TRBJ1-2
clone size: .
CDR3 DNA: TGTGCCAGCAGTTACGGTACAACGGGGAACTATGGCTACACCTTC
CDR3 protein: CASSYGTTGNYGYTF

V gene: TRBV20-1
D gene: .
J gene: TRBJ1-1
clone size: once
CDR3 DNA: TGCAGTGCTAGTGCCGGAGCGAAGGGCACTGAAGCTTTCTTT
CDR3 protein: CSASAGAKGTEAFF

V gene: TRBV7-8
D gene: .
J gene: TRBJ1-1
clone size: few
CDR3 DNA: TGTGCCAGCAGCTTAACTGTGGGGAATACGAACACTGAAGCTTTCTTT
CDR3 protein: CASSLTVGNTNTEAFF

V gene: TRBV6-1
D gene: .
J gene: TRBJ2-7
clone size: .
CDR3 DNA: TGTGCCAGCAGTTCACCGACGGGGCTAGCCTACGAGCAGTACTTC
CDR3 protein: CASSSPTGLAYEQYF

V gene: TRBV6-2/TRBV6-3
D gene: .
J gene: TRBJ2-5
clone size: few
CDR3 DNA: TGTGCCAGCATCCCGACAGGAAGGTTGGGGACCCAGTACTTC
CDR3 protein: CASIPTGRLGTQYF

V gene: TRBV6-5
D gene: TRBD1
J gene: TRBJ2-7
clone size: few
CDR3 DNA: TGTGCCAGCAGTCCCGACAGGGCTCTCGAGCAGTACTTC
CDR3 protein: CASSPDRALEQYF

V gene: TRBV12-3/TRBV12-4
D gene: .
J gene: TRBJ2-1
clone size: .
CDR3 DNA: TGTGCCAGCAGTTTCGAAGAGACCCAGTTCTTC
CDR3 protein: CASSFEETQFF

V gene: TRBV6-2/TRBV6-3
D gene: .
J gene: TRBJ2-4
clone size: .
CDR3 DNA: TGTGCCAGCAGTGACGGGGGTTTCGAAAACATTCAGTACTTC
CDR3 protein: CASSDGGFENIQYF

V gene: TRBV7-8
D gene: .
J gene: TRBJ2-5
clone size: many
CDR3 DNA: TGTGCCAGCAGCTCGAAAGACGGAGACCAAGAGACCCAGTACTTC
CDR3 protein: CASSSKDGDQETQYF

V gene: TRBV6-2/TRBV6-3
D gene: TRBD1
J gene: TRBJ2-6
clone size: .
CDR3 DNA: TGTGCCAGCAGTCGCCAGGGGGCGGATCGAGGGGCCAACGTCCTGACTTTC
CDR3 protein: CASSRQGADRGANVLTF

V gene: TRBV28
D gene: .
J gene: TRBJ2-5
clone size: many
CDR3 DNA: TGTGCCAGCAGGTTAGGTCGGGAGACCCAGTACTTC
CDR3 protein: CASRLGRETQYF

V gene: TRBV3-1
D gene: .
J gene: TRBJ2-5
clone size: .
CDR3 DNA: TGTGCCAGCAGCCTAGAGACCCGCCTGGAGACCCAGTACTTC
CDR3 protein: CASSLETRLETQYF

V gene: TRBV9
D gene: TRBD1
J gene: TRBJ2-3
clone size: few
CDR3 DNA: TGTGCCAGCAGCGTAGCTACGGGGACAGGGGGAATCGCAGATACGCAGTATTTT
CDR3 protein: CASSVATGTGGIADTQYF

V gene: TRBV20-1
D gene: .
J gene: TRBJ1-2
clone size: .
CDR3 DNA: TGCAGTGCTAGAAGGTGGGACACCTTC
CDR3 protein: CSARRWDTF

V gene: TRBV20-1
D gene: TRBD1
J gene: TRBJ1-2
clone size: few
CDR3 DNA: TGCAGTGCTACGGGGACAGTCGGCTATGGCTACACCTTC
CDR3 protein: CSATGTVGYGYTF

V gene: TRBV15
D gene: .
J gene: TRBJ2-7
clone size: .
CDR3 DNA: TGTGCCACCAGCAGAGATTCGGAGTTAGGAGGGGTAGGCTACGAGCAGTACTTC
CDR3 protein: CATSRDSELGGVGYEQYF